This is a list of T cell receptor beta chains from one sample in a study of cytomegalovirus exposure and HLA in healthy donors. Profiling relied on immunoSEQ multiplex PCR, and the TCRdb table lists in-frame clones only, not all of them. The repertoire holds some 74,000 clones, 66% seen once, with about 20% in the top ten. Material: PBMCs. Receptors originate from a middle-aged man in good health and CMV-seropositive. Each CDR3 is given with its conserved first and last residue. D genes are given only for firm matches. Clone size, where shown, is once, few, many, or a class for clones that have expanded.

v_call	d_call	j_call	clone_size	cdr3_aa
TRBV6-5	-	TRBJ2-1	-	CASSFRDVDNEQFF
TRBV11-3	-	TRBJ2-7	-	CASSQRQKGAYEQYF
TRBV7-8	-	TRBJ2-3	-	CASSFTRGNTQYF
TRBV4-1	-	TRBJ2-3	once	CASRIRAPADTQYF
TRBV21-1	-	TRBJ2-5	-	CASSARTGRETQYF
TRBV6-1	TRBD1	TRBJ1-1	-	CATQLDRAGAFF
TRBV14	TRBD1	TRBJ2-1	-	CASSQRRDRGYNEQFF
TRBV28	TRBD2	TRBJ2-3	-	CASSSHPGGGRGDTQYF
TRBV5-1	-	TRBJ1-1	many	CASSPDTGIDTEAFF
TRBV9	TRBD1	TRBJ1-6	-	CASSARDRENSPLHF
TRBV4-3	-	TRBJ1-3	-	CASSPVVGNTIYF
TRBV28	TRBD1	TRBJ2-7	-	CASSLTGDGYEQYF
TRBV28	-	TRBJ2-7	few	CAIESRGYSEQYF
TRBV7-2	TRBD1	TRBJ2-3	-	CASSRTTGRWDTQYF
TRBV21-1	-	TRBJ1-2	-	CASSKVFLTKLTGPYGYTF
TRBV7-8	-	TRBJ1-4	-	CASSLAWQGNEKLFF
TRBV25-1	-	TRBJ1-4	-	CASSDPHRTNEKLFF
TRBV27	-	TRBJ1-4	-	CASSFGSTNEKLFF
TRBV5-1	-	TRBJ1-2	few	CASSTLGAEREGYTF
TRBV5-1	-	TRBJ2-6	-	CASSSSGEAGANVLTF
TRBV7-6	TRBD1	TRBJ2-7	-	CASSLGTGYYEQYF
TRBV29-1	-	TRBJ1-2	-	CSVEDPTGYGYTF
TRBV18	TRBD1	TRBJ1-2	-	CASSRQGGDYGYTF
TRBV2	-	TRBJ2-7	-	CASRDRRAGAPYEQYF
TRBV6-1	TRBD1	TRBJ1-1	-	CASSRQGQGTEAFF
TRBV6-5	-	TRBJ1-4	-	CASSPGLNEKLFF
TRBV7-2	-	TRBJ1-2	-	CASSLAPTVNYGYTF
TRBV5-1	TRBD1	TRBJ1-1	few	CASSGGQANTEAFF
TRBV18	TRBD1	TRBJ1-4	-	CASSPGQYEKLFF
TRBV7-9	TRBD1	TRBJ1-1	few	CASSSRDAGGKPNTEAFF
TRBV6-1	TRBD1	TRBJ1-4	-	CASSVLPGTGGEKLFF
TRBV7-2	-	TRBJ2-3	-	CASSLTPSTDTQYF
TRBV21-1	-	TRBJ1-2	-	CASSKERGRRQGAPRIGF
TRBV29-1	TRBD2	TRBJ2-1	few	CSVEDPGLAGAGEFF
TRBV30	-	TRBJ2-3	-	CAWSVRDTQYF
TRBV10-3	TRBD1	TRBJ1-4	-	CAIRAGTGGMTNEKLFF
TRBV6-1	-	TRBJ1-1	-	CASSGLLDRWDTEAFF